These 21 T cell receptor beta chains were all obtained from the same sample, sequenced in a study of T cells in women clearing cervical HPV infection (dated by TCRdb to between 2018 and 2020). Receptor libraries were prepared by the immunoSEQ multiplex PCR assay. TCRdb carries this immuneACCESS record with in-frame sequences only. Its versions omit some clonotypes, under half of them owing to an unresolved V gene in the studies checked, with the rest unexplained. The table held for this sample gives about 30,000 clones. 3.5% of the sample is held by the ten biggest clonotypes. The specimen was blood buffy coat. These receptors all come from a woman between 18 and 70 years old with a cervical HPV16 infection that either progressed to CIN3+ or cleared (not recorded which).

Concerning this clone: Read sequence stops 3 residues before the CDR3 end, and the germline J gene provides the missing end. V and J are TRBV20-1 and TRBJ2-5; TRBD2 matches at 10 bases. In germline, CDR1 is DFQATT, CDR2 SNEGSKA (reference sequence). The CDR3 sequence is 14 residues long. V shed 1 base and J 4 bases; nucleotides not matched to a gene: 3. The part of the CDR3 DNA that was read is TGCAGTGCTAGAGGCCGGACTAGCGGAGAGACC. Residues: CSARGRTSGET. The CDR3 as a whole reads CSARGRTSGETQYF.

Remarks on this clone: The read is 3 residues too short to cover the CDR3 end, so that end is filled in from the germline J gene. This chain uses TRBV11-3 with TRBJ2-3; 8 bases are a match to TRBD2. The germline V gene has CDR1 SGHNT and CDR2 YENEEA. CDR3 size: 14 residues. With V trimmed by 4 bases and J by 0 bases, 0 bases remained unmatched. The sequenced CDR3 bases are TGTGCCAGCAGCTCTAGCGGGAGCACAGATACG. Its translation: CASSSSGSTDT. The entire CDR3 protein reads CASSSSGSTDTQYF.

To note about this clone: The DNA ends 3 residues before the CDR3 does, and the rest of the CDR3 is filled in from the germline J gene. The chain joins TRBV29-1 to TRBJ1-2, with 9 bases aligning to TRBD1. Losses at the gene ends were 4 bases for V and 5 bases for J; bases not matched to a gene: 2. Germline CDR1 SQVTM, CDR2 ANQGSEA. The CDR3 extends over 12 amino acids. The CDR3 reads CSVAGQGYGYTF. The DNA read from the CDR3 is TGCAGCGTTGCCGGACAGGGGTATGGC. The complete variable domain, with remaining parts taken from reference TRBV29-1 and TRBJ1-2, reads SAVISQKPSRDICQRGTSLTIQCQVDSQVTMMFWYRQQPGQSLTLIATANQGSEATYESGFVIDKFPISRPNLTFSTLTVSNMSPEDSSIYLCSVAGQGYGYTFGSGTRLTVV.

Comments on this clone: The read gets to within 3 residues of the CDR3 end, and the germline J gene fills in the rest. This chain links TRBV7-9 with TRBJ2-1; 14 bases fit TRBD2. Trimming at V came to 7 bases and at J to 3 bases, leaving 2 bases not matched to a gene. The CDR3 runs 15 residues. CDR1 is SEHNR and CDR2 is FQNEAQ in the germline V gene (reference sequence). CDR3 DNA (partial): TGTGCCAGCACCGGGACTAGCGGGGGCTACAATGAG. As protein: CASTGTSGGYNE. The full-length CDR3 reads as CASTGTSGGYNEQFF. Based on the CDR3 plus reference TRBV7-9 and TRBJ2-1, the full variable domain is DTGVSQNPRHKITKRGQNVTFRCDPISEHNRLYWYRQTLGQGPEFLTYFQNEAQLEKSRLLSDRFSAERPKGSFSTLEIQRTEQGDSAMYLCASTGTSGGYNEQFFGPGTRLTVL.

In the case of this clone: The observed sequence ends 3 residues before the CDR3 terminus, with the missing tail filled in from the germline J gene. The chain has TRBV7-9 and TRBJ2-3, with a possible D match to TRBD2 (5 bases). The CDR3 covers 12 residues. Germline assignment: CDR1 SEHNR and CDR2 FQNEAQ (reference sequence). Here the CDR3 reads CASSLGGQPQYF. The sequenced CDR3 bases are TGTGCCAGCAGCTTAGGAGGGCAGCCG.

About this clone: The read terminates 3 residues ahead of where the CDR3 ends, so the germline J gene completes it. The rearrangement uses TRBV10-1 and TRBJ2-1; the D gene is possibly TRBD1 (6 bases). This CDR3 has 15 residues. CDR1 and CDR2 (germline): WNHNN, SYGVQD (reference sequence). V lost 7 bases and J 3 bases, leaving 16 bases between the germline ends. CDR3 DNA, as far as it was read: TGCGCCAGCAACTTCCTCGGGACAAACTACAATGAG. Amino acid sequence: CASNFLGTNYNE. The CDR3 in full is CASNFLGTNYNEQFF.

Concerning this clone itself: The DNA ends 3 residues before the CDR3 does, and the rest of the CDR3 is filled in from the germline J gene. The rearrangement links TRBV29-1 to TRBJ1-2, with a tentative D call TRBD1 (6 bases). From germline, CDR1 is SQVTM and CDR2 ANQGSEA. V gave up 8 bases and J gave up 4 bases, with 11 bases separating them. This CDR3 has 11 residues. The CDR3 loop is CSLGGPYGYTF. Incomplete CDR3 DNA: TGCAGCCTGGGGGGGCCCTATGGC.

Regarding this clone: The sequenced fragment ends 3 residues before the CDR3 boundary, so the rest is inferred from the germline J gene. The V call is TRBV5-4, the J call TRBJ2-7; possibly TRBD2 for D (6 bases). The ends were cut back, 6 bases at V and 0 bases at J, with 13 bases in the middle. The length of the CDR3 is 14 residues. Germline V gene sequence: CDR1 SGHNT, CDR2 YYREEE (reference sequence). Partial CDR3 DNA: TGTGCCAGCACCCCTAGCGCCGACTCCTACGAG. Protein sequence: CASTPSADSYE. The entire CDR3 sequence reads CASTPSADSYEQYF.

A word on this clone: Coverage ceases 3 residues before the CDR3 finishes, and the germline J gene fills in the end. The chain is built from TRBV2 and TRBJ2-2; perhaps TRBD2 as D (6 bases). CDR1 is SNHLY and CDR2 is FYNNEI in the germline V gene. The CDR3 sequence is 11 residues long. The covered CDR3 bases are TGTGCCAGCCGCGGGAATGAAAAG. Protein sequence: CASRGNEK. The entire CDR3 is CASRGNEKLFF. Variable domain in full (rest from reference TRBV2 and TRBJ2-2): EPEVTQTPSHQVTQMGQEVILRCVPISNHLYFYWYRQILGQKVEFLVSFYNNEISEKSEIFDDQFSVERPDGSNFTLKIRSTKLEDSAMYFCASRGNEKLFFGEGSRLTVL.

Turning to this clone: The CDR3 end lies 3 residues beyond the end of the read and is filled in from the germline J gene. V and J are TRBV13 and TRBJ2-1; 9 bases align to TRBD2. This CDR3 contains 15 residues. V dropped 0 bases and J dropped 4; count of bases not matched to a gene: 1. Germline CDR1 reads PRHDT; CDR2 reads FYEKMQ (reference sequence). The sequenced part of the CDR3 DNA is TGTGCCAGCAGCTTAGGCGCGGGAGGGTACAATGAG. Encoded protein: CASSLGAGGYNE. The whole CDR3 is CASSLGAGGYNEQFF. The complete variable domain, with remaining parts taken from reference TRBV13 and TRBJ2-1, reads AAGVIQSPRHLIKEKRETATLKCYPIPRHDTVYWYQQGPGQDPQFLISFYEKMQSDKGSIPDRFSAQQFSDYHSELNMSSLELGDSALYFCASSLGAGGYNEQFFGPGTRLTVL.

Points on this clone: The read ends 3 residues before the CDR3 terminus; that terminus is restored from the germline J gene. The rearrangement links TRBV2 to TRBJ1-2; weak D call: TRBD1 (5 bases). Germline CDR1 is SNHLY and CDR2 is FYNNEI. The CDR3 consists of 18 residues. The covered CDR3 bases are TGTGCCAGCAGCTATGGGACTAGCGGGGGATATAGCACAGATACC. Protein: CASSYGTSGGYSTDT. The whole CDR3 protein reads CASSYGTSGGYSTDTYTF. Based on the CDR3 plus reference TRBV2 and TRBJ1-2, the full variable domain is EPEVTQTPSHQVTQMGQEVILRCVPISNHLYFYWYRQILGQKVEFLVSFYNNEISEKSEIFDDQFSVERPDGSNFTLKIRSTKLEDSAMYFCASSYGTSGGYSTDTYTFGSGTRLTVV.

Comments on this clone: The read ends 3 residues shy of where the CDR3 ends; the end is completed using the germline J gene. This chain links TRBV10-3 with TRBJ1-1; no clear D gene. V shed 6 bases and J shed 3 bases, with 11 bases lying between them. Germline V CDR1 and CDR2: ENHRY, SYGVKD. The CDR3 runs 13 residues. The CDR3 spells CAIRVKVDTEAFF. The part of the CDR3 DNA that was read is TGTGCCATCAGGGTGAAGGTGGACACTGAA.

As concerns this clone: The read is 3 residues too short to cover the CDR3 end, so that end is filled in from the germline J gene. The chain links TRBV20-1 to TRBJ2-5; 9 nucleotides align to TRBD2. The CDR3 sequence is 15 residues long. The ends lost 0 bases at V and 7 bases at J; junction bases unmatched: 9. Germline V gene data show CDR1 as DFQATT and CDR2 as SNEGSKA (reference sequence). The sequenced part of the CDR3 DNA is TGCAGTGCTAGAGATAGCGGGAGTGCGGTATGGACC. It encodes CSARDSGSAVWT. The whole CDR3 region reads CSARDSGSAVWTQYF.

About this clone: The read stops 3 residues short of the end of the CDR3; the missing end is completed from the germline J gene. V is TRBV13 and J is TRBJ2-3, with TRBD1 matching over 7 bases. Germline CDR1 and CDR2: PRHDT and FYEKMQ (reference sequence). V lost 5 bases and J lost 1; bases outside the gene matches: 12. The CDR3 covers 17 residues. The CDR3 loop is CASSLYLTGKGTDTQYF. CDR3 DNA, as far as it was read: TGTGCCAGCAGCCTGTATCTGACAGGGAAAGGCACAGATACG.

Concerning this clone: The CDR3 end lies 3 residues beyond the end of the read and is filled in from the germline J gene. The chain links TRBV2 to TRBJ2-4; the match to TRBD2 covers 9 bases. V gave up 1 base and J gave up 0 bases; unmatched junction bases: 1. Germline V gene lookup returns CDR1 SNHLY and CDR2 FYNNEI. The CDR3 totals 16 residues. The sequenced CDR3 bases are TGTGCCAGCAGTGAAGTACTAGCGGGAGCCAAAAACATT. Translating gives CASSEVLAGAKNI. The whole CDR3 is CASSEVLAGAKNIQYF.

Concerning this clone itself: With the read ending 3 residues before the CDR3 end, the germline J gene is used to fill in that end. The rearrangement links TRBV20-1 to TRBJ2-1, with 8 bases matching TRBD2. Germline V gene sequence: CDR1 DFQATT, CDR2 SNEGSKA (reference sequence). J gave up 2 bases and V 0 bases, and 3 bases lay outside the gene matches. This CDR3 is 15 amino acids long. CDR3 residues: CSAREKTSAYNEQFF. Incomplete CDR3 DNA: TGCAGTGCTAGAGAGAAGACTAGCGCCTACAATGAG.

In regard to this clone: The read ends 3 residues before the CDR3 terminus; that terminus is restored from the germline J gene. This chain joins TRBV19 and TRBJ1-2; 7 positions agree with TRBD1. CDR3 length equals 12 residues. Germline assignment: CDR1 LNHDA and CDR2 SQIVND (reference sequence). The V gene end was trimmed by 9 bases and the J gene end by 4 bases; junction bases not matched to a gene: 5. The covered CDR3 bases are TGTGCCAGGGACAGGAGTATCTATGGC. Protein sequence: CARDRSIYG. From start to end, the CDR3 is CARDRSIYGYTF.

A remark on this clone: The read ends 3 residues before the CDR3 terminus; that terminus is restored from the germline J gene. The V and J genes are TRBV6-4 and TRBJ1-6; TRBD1 agrees at 8 bases. The CDR3 is 13 amino acids. Germline trimming cut 7 bases from V and 10 bases from J; bases unmatched to any gene: 6. Per germline, CDR1 MRHNA and CDR2 SNTAGT. The CDR3 DNA, read in part, is TGTGCCAGCACGGACAGGGATGGGTCACCC. Amino acid sequence: CASTDRDGSP. The complete CDR3 reads CASTDRDGSPLHF.

Concerning this clone itself: The read ends 3 residues before the CDR3 terminus; that terminus is restored from the germline J gene. This sequence joins TRBV10-1 and TRBJ2-5; 9 positions agree with TRBD2. This CDR3 region has 14 residues. J was trimmed by 4 bases and V by 0 bases; bases with no gene match: 0. Per germline, CDR1 WNHNN and CDR2 SYGVQD (reference sequence). The CDR3 bases that were read are TGCGCCAGCAGTGAGTCGACTAGCGGAGAGACC. Amino acids: CASSESTSGET. The full-length CDR3 reads as CASSESTSGETQYF.

As concerns this clone: The read gets to within 3 residues of the CDR3 end, and the germline J gene fills in the rest. The V call is TRBV2, the J call TRBJ2-1; 8 nucleotides agree with TRBD2. The CDR3 is made up of 16 amino acids. V shed 8 bases and J 7 bases; nucleotides not matched to a gene: 16. CDR1 and CDR2 (germline): SNHLY, FYNNEI. CDR3 protein: CASGKEAGVVINEQFF. The sequenced CDR3 bases are TGTGCCAGCGGAAAGGAAGCGGGAGTTGTCATAAATGAG.

Comment on this clone: The read stops 3 residues short of the end of the CDR3; the missing end is completed from the germline J gene. The V call is TRBV20-1, the J call TRBJ2-3; D not resolved. Trimming stripped 1 base from V and 8 bases from J, with 13 bases between. Germline V gives CDR1 DFQATT, CDR2 SNEGSKA (reference sequence). The CDR3 sequence is 13 residues long. This CDR3 reads CSARAAPKGTQYF. The CDR3 bases that were read are TGCAGTGCTAGAGCCGCCCCCAAGGGTACG.